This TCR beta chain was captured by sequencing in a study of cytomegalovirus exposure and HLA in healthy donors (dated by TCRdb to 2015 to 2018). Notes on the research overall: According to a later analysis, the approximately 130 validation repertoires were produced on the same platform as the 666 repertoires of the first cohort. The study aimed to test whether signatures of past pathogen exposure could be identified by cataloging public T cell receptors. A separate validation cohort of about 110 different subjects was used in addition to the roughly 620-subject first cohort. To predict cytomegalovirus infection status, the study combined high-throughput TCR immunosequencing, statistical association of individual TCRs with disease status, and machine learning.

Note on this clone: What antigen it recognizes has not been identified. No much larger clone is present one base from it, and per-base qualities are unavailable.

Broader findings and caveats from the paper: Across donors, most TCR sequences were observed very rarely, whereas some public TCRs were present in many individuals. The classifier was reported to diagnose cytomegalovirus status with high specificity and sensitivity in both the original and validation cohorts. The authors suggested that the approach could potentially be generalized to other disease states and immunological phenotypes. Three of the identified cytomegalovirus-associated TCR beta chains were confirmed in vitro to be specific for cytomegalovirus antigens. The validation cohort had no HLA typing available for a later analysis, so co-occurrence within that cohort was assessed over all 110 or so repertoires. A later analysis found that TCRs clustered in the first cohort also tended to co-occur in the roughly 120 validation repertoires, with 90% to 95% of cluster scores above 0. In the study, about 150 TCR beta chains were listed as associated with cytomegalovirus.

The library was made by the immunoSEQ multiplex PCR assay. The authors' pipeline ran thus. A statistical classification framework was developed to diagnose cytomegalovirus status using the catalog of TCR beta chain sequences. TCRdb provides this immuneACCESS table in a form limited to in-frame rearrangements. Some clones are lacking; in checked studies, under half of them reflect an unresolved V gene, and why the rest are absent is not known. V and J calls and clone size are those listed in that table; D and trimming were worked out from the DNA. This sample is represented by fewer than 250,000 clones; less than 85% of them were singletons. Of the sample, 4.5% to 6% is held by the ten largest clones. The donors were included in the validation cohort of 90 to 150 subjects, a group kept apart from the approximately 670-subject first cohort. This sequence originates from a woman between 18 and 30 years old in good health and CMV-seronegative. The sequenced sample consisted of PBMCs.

The CDR3 amino acid sequence is: CASSGVLSSGNTIYF. The nucleotide sequence reads TGTGCCAGCAGCGGGGTATTAAGCTCTGGAAACACCATATATTTT. The chain uses TRBV9 and TRBJ1-3, with the identity of the D gene unclear. For CDR1 and CDR2, the germline V gene lists SGDLS and YYNGEE. V is clipped by 3 bases and J by 0 bases, and the sequence between their germline boundaries is 10 bases long. Counted from cysteine to phenylalanine, this CDR3 has 15 amino acids. The kept DNA is CDR3 alone, 45 bases in frame from the first base.